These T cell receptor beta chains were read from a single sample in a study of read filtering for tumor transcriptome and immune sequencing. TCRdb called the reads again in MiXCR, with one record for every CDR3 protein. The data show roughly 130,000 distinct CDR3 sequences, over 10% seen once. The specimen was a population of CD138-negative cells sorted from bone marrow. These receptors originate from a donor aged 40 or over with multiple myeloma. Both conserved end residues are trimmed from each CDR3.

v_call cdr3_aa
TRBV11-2 ASSLGTYQETQY
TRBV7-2 ASNLWGSSYNEQF
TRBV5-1 ASSLDWDNEQF
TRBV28 ASNINNYGYT
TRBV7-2 ASSLVSTAGYNEQF
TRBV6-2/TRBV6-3 ASNPGLGSDEQY
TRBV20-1 SASQLEDFSNQPQH
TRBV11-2 ASMGLLDEQY
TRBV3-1 ASSRERGGGGNEQF
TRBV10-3 AISESGGGTEAF
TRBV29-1 SVFGTSGENNEQF
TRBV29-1 SVVKSGVGTQY
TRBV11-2 ASSLVGAGGRDTQY